The sequence of this TCR beta chain was determined in a study of shared clonotypes between healthy human individuals. Study observations and caveats: Exclusively blood specimens were collected; tissue repertoires likely differ.

Investigators spread the genomic DNA of each subset evenly over several immunoSEQ plates. Method: immunoSEQ multiplex PCR; TCRdb's copy keeps in-frame clones and lacks some. The repertoire holds more than 2 million clones, 85% to 95% seen once, with around 0.13% in the top ten. A note on this clone: The antigen is not known.

The sequence was collected from a man younger than 30 in good health. Material: naive CD4+ T cells sorted from blood. Subset specified: CD45RA+ positively selected.

CDR3 amino acids: CASSPVQGYEQYF. The DNA for the CDR3 is TGTGCCAGCTCACCGGTTCAGGGGTACGAGCAGTACTTC. The chain carries TRBV18 and TRBJ2-7; possible D gene TRBD1, 6 bases. Per the germline V gene, CDR1 is KGHSH and CDR2 is LQKENI. V lost 3 bases to trimming and J lost 4 bases, with 10 bases between them. CDR3 length: 13 residues.